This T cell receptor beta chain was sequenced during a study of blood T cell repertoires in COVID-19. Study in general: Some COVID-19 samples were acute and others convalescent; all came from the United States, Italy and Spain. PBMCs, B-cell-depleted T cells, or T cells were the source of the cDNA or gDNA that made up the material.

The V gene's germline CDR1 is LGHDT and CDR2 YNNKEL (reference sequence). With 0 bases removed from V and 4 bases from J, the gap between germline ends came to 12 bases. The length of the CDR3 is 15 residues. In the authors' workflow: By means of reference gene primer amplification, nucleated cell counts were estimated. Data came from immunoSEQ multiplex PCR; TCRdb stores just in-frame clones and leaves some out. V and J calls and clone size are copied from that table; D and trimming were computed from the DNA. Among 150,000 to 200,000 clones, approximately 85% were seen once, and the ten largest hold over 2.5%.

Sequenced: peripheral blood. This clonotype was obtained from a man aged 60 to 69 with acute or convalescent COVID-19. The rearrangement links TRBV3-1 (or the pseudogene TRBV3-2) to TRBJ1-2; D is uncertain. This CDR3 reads CASSQDVGRIYGYTF. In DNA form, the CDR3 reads TGTGCCAGCAGCCAAGATGTTGGCAGGATCTATGGCTACACCTTC.